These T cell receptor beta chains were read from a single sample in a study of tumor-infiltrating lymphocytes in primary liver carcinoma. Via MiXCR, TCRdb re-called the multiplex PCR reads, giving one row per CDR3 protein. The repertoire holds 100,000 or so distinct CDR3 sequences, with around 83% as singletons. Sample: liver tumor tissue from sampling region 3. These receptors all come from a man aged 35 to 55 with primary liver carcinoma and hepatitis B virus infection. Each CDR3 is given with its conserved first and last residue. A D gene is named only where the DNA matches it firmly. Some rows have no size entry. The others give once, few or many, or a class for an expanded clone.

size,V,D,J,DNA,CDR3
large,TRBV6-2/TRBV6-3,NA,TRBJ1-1,TGTGCCAGCAGTTCGGCAGGGCCGGCTTTCTTT,CASSSAGPAFF
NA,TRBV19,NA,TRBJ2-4,TGTGCCATTAGTATAGGACGAACGGGAAACATTCAGTACTTC,CAISIGRTGNIQYF
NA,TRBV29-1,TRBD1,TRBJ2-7,TGCAGCGTTGAATTCTCGGCCCGGGGCAGGGGGCTTCACGAGCAGTACTTC,CSVEFSARGRGLHEQYF
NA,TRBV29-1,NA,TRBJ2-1,TGCAGCGTTGGAGTCACCGGGGTTGTAAGGTTCTTC,CSVGVTGVVRFF
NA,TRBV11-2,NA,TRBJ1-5,TGTGCCAGTAGGCTCACAGGGTGGACACAGCCCCAGCATTTT,CASRLTGWTQPQHF
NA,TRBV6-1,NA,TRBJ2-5,TGTGCCAGCAGTGAGAGGGAGCAAGAGACCCATTACTTC,CASSEREQETHYF
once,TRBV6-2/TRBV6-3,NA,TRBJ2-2,TGTGCCAGCAGTTACTCTAGAGACACAGGGGAGGTGTTTTTT,CASSYSRDTGEVFF
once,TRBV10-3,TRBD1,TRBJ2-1,TGTGCCGCCACCGAGACAGGGCACGATGAGCAGTTCTTC,CAATETGHDEQFF
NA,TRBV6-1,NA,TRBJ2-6,TGTGCCGGCAGTGCCCGGGACACAATCTCTGGGGCCAACGTCCTGACCTTC,CAGSARDTISGANVLTF
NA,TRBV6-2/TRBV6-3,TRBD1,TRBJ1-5,TGTGCCAGCAGTTACTGGTTAGGACAGGGGATGGGCAATCAGCCCCAGCATTTT,CASSYWLGQGMGNQPQHF
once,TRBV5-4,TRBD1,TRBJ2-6,TGTGTCAGCAAAGGAGGACAGGCCGTCCCTGGGGCCAACGTCCTGACTTTC,CVSKGGQAVPGANVLTF
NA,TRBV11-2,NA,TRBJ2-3,TGTGCCAACAGCTTACAAGTGGGAGTCAGCATAGATACGCAGTATTTT,CANSLQVGVSIDTQYF
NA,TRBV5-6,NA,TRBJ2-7,TGTGCCAGCAGCTTGGGGATAGGATACTACGAGCAGCACTTC,CASSLGIGYYEQHF
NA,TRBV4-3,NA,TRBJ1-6,TGCGCCAGTAGCTCCTGGGATAAGGGAAGGAATTCACCCCTCCACTTT,CASSSWDKGRNSPLHF
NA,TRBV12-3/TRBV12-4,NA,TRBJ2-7,TGTGCCAGCAGTCCACATGGTTTCGGCTATGAGCAGTACTTC,CASSPHGFGYEQYF
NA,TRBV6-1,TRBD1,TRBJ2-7,TGTGTCAGCACCTCACGGTCGGGACAGGGCTCCTACGAGCAGTACTTT,CVSTSRSGQGSYEQYF
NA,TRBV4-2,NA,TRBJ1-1,TGTGCCAGCAGCCAAGTTCGGGAGAACACTGAAGCTCTCTTT,CASSQVRENTEALF
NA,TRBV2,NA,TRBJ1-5,TGTGTCAGCAGTGACCCTCCCGACCAGCCCCAGCATTTT,CVSSDPPDQPQHF
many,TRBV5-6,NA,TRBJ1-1,TGTGCCAGCAGCTTGTCCCAGCACACTGAAGCTTTCTTT,CASSLSQHTEAFF
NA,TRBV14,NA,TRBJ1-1,TGTGCCAGCAGCCAAGCAGGTTTGAAGACTGAAGCTTTCTTT,CASSQAGLKTEAFF